The source of this TCR beta chain is a study of cytomegalovirus exposure and HLA in healthy donors. For the study at large: About 79 million unique TCRs from HLA-typed donors were held in an early data release.

As to this clone: Antigen: not known.

This CDR3 region has 15 residues. V trimming: 4 bases; J trimming: 9 bases; junction bases outside the gene matches: 10. CDR1 is MDHEN, CDR2 SYDVKM, per germline. For the donor in question, CMV serostatus went unrecorded. PCR involved 60 Vbeta and 13 Jbeta primers. The repertoire was sequenced with immunoSEQ multiplex PCR; TCRdb's copy has only in-frame clones and lacks some. The repertoire holds some 130,000 clones, with approximately 61% as singletons. Study-level results: TCR beta sequences numbering 15,000 to 20,000 were associated with HLA alleles at 0.05 false discovery rate in a later analysis. A few CMV-associated chains were confirmed in vitro to be specific for CMV antigens.

This sequence joins TRBV28 and TRBJ2-1; 9 bases are shared with TRBD1. The sample comprised PBMCs. The receptor comes from a human donor in good health. Here the CDR3 DNA reads TGTGCCAGCAGTTCCCCGGACAGGGGATGGAGTGAGCAGTTCTTC. Translation: CASSSPDRGWSEQFF.